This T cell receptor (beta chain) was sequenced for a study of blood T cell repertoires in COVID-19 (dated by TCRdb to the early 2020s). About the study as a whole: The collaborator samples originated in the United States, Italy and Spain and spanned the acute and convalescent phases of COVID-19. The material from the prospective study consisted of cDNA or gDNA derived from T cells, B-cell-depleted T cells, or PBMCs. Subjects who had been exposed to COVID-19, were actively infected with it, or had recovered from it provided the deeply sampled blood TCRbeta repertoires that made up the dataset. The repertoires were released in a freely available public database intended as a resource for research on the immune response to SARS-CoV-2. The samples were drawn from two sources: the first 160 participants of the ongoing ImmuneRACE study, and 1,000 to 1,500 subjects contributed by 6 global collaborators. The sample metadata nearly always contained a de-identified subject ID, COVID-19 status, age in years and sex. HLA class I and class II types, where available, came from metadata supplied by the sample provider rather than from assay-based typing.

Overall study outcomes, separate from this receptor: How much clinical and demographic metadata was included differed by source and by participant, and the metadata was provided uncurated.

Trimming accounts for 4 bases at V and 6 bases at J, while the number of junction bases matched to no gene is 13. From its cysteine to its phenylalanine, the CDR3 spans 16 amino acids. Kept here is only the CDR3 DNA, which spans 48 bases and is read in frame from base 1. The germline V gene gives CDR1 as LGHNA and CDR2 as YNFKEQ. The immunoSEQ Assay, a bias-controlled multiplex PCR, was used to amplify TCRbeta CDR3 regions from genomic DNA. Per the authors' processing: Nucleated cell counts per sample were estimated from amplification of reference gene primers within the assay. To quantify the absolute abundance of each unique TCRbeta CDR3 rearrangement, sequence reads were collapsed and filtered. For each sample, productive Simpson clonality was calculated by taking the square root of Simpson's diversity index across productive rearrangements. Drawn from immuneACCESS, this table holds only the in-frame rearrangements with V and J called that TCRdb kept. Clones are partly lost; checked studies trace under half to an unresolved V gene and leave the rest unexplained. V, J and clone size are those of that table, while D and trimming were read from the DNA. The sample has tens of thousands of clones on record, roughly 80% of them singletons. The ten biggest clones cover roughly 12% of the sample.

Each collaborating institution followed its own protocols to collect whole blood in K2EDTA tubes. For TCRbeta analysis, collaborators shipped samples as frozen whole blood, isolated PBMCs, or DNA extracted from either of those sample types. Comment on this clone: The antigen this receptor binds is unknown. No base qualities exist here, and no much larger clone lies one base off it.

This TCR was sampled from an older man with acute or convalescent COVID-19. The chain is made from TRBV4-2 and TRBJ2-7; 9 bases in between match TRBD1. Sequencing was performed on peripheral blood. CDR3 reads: CASSPSTGTGHGEQYF. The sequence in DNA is TGTGCCAGCAGCCCGTCAACCGGGACAGGGCACGGCGAGCAGTACTTC.